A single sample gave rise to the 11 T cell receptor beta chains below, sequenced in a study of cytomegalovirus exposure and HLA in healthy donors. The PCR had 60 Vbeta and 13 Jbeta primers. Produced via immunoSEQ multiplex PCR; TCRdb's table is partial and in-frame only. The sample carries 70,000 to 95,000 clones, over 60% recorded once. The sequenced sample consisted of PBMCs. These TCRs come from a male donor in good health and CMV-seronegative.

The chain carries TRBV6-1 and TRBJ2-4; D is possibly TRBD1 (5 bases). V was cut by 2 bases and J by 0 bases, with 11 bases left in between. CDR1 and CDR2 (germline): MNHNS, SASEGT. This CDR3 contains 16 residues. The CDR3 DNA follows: TGTGCCAGCAGTGAACAGGGCATAAGAGCCAAAAACATTCAGTACTTC. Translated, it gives CASSEQGIRAKNIQYF.

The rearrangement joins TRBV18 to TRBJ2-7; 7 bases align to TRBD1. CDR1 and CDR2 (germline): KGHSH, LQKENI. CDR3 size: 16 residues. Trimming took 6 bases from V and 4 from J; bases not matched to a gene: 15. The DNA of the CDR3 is TGTGCCAGCTCTCCGTCCAGGGGAAAGGACAGGTACGAGCAGTACTTC. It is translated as CASSPSRGKDRYEQYF.

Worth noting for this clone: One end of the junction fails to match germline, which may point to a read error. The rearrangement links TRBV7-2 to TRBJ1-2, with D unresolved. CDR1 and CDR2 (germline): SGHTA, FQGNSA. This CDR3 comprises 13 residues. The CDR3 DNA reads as TGTGCCAGCAGCCCGGACGTCACCGCGGGCTACCCCTTC. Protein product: CASSPDVTAGYPF.

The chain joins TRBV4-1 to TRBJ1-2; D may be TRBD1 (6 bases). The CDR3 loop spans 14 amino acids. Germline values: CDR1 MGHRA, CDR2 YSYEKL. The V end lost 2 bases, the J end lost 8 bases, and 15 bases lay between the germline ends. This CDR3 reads CASSQNNGQIGYTF. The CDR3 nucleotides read TGCGCCAGCAGCCAAAATAATGGACAGATCGGCTACACCTTC.

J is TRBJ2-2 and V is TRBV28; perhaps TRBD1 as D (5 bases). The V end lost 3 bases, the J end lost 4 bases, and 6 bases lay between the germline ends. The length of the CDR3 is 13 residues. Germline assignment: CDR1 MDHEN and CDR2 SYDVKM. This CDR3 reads CASSFRATGELFF. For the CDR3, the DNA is TGTGCCAGCAGTTTCAGGGCCACCGGGGAGCTGTTTTTT.

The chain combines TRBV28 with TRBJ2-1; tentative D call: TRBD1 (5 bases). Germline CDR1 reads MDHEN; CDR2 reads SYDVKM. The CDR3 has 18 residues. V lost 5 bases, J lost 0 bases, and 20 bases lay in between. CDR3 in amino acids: CASSGADPIKFSYNEQFF. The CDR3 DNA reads TGTGCCAGCAGTGGGGCAGACCCTATAAAGTTCTCCTACAATGAGCAGTTCTTC.

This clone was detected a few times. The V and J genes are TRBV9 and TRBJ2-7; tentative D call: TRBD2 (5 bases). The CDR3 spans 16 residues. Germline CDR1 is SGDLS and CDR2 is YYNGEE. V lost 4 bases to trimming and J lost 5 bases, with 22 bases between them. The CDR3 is CASSQSGIKHENEQYF. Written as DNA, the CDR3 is TGTGCCAGCAGCCAATCCGGGATCAAGCACGAGAACGAGCAGTACTTC.

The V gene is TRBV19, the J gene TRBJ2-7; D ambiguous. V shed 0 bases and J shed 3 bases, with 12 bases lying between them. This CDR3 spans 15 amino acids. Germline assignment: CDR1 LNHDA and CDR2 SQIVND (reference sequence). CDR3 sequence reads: CASSIDFAGLYEQYF. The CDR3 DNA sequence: TGTGCCAGTAGTATAGATTTCGCAGGTCTCTACGAGCAGTACTTC.

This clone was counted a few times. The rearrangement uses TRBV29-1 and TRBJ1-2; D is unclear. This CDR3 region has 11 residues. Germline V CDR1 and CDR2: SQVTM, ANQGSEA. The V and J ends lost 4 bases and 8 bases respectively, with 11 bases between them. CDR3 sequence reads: CSVGGLGGYTF. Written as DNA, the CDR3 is TGCAGCGTTGGAGGGCTGGGGGGCTACACCTTC.

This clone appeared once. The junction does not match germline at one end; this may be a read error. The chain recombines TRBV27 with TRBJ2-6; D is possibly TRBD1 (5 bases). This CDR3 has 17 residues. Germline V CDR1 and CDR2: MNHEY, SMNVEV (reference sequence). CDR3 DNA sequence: TGTGCCAGCAGCTTATGGGCAGGGAACTCTGGGGCCAACGTCCTGACTTTC. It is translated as CASSLWAGNSGANVLTF.

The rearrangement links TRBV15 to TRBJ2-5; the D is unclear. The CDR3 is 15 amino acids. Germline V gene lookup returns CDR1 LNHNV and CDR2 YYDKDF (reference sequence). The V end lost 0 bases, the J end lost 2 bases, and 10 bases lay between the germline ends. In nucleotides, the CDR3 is TGTGCCACCAGCAGAGATCCCCAGAAGCAAGAGACCCAGTACTTC. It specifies CATSRDPQKQETQYF.